This entry lists 4 T cell receptor beta chains sequenced from one sample in a study of OX40 agonist ivuxolimab in advanced cancers. The assay was immunoSEQ multiplex PCR, and TCRdb's table has in-frame clones only and misses some. The sample includes approximately 35,000 clones, about nine tenths of them seen just once. The sample was CD4+ or CD8+ T cells sorted from blood, taken in a trial of the OX40 agonist ivuxolimab. All receptors derive from an adult with an advanced solid tumor such as melanoma, head and neck, liver or kidney cancer.

Only one count was recorded for this clone. The chain's CDR3 is CASSQDGPLALGTEAFF. The CDR3 DNA sequence: TGCGCCAGCAGCCAAGATGGCCCCTTGGCATTGGGTACTGAAGCTTTCTTT. This chain links TRBV4-1 with TRBJ1-1; D not resolved. Germline lookup yields CDR1 MGHRA and CDR2 YSYEKL. V lost 0 bases, J lost 5 bases, and 19 bases lay in between. This CDR3 is 17 amino acids long.

This rearrangement joins TRBV7-7 to TRBJ1-1; D unclear. Germline V lookup: CDR1 SSHAT, CDR2 FNYEAQ (reference sequence). This CDR3 has 13 residues. Trimming removed 2 bases at V and 1 base at J, with 5 bases between. The DNA of the CDR3 is TGTGCCAGCAGCTTATCAGCGAACACTGAAGCTTTCTTT. Protein product: CASSLSANTEAFF.

This chain joins TRBV4-1 and TRBJ2-1; possible D gene TRBD1, 6 bases. Germline V gene sequence: CDR1 MGHRA, CDR2 YSYEKL. Trimming stripped 4 bases from V and 3 bases from J, with 16 bases between. The CDR3 is made up of 16 amino acids. The CDR3 nucleotides are TGCGCCAGCAGCCTAGTCCGGAAGGGGGTCTACAATGAGCAGTTCTTC. Its protein is CASSLVRKGVYNEQFF.

This rearrangement joins TRBV25-1 to TRBJ2-1; D is possibly TRBD2 (6 bases). The length of the CDR3 is 15 residues. Trimming took 1 base from V and 2 from J, leaving 9 bases between them. CDR1 and CDR2 from the germline V gene are MGHDK and SYGVNS. The CDR3 DNA sequence: TGTGCCAGCAGTGAATTTGGGGAGGCCTACAATGAGCAGTTCTTC. It translates to CASSEFGEAYNEQFF.